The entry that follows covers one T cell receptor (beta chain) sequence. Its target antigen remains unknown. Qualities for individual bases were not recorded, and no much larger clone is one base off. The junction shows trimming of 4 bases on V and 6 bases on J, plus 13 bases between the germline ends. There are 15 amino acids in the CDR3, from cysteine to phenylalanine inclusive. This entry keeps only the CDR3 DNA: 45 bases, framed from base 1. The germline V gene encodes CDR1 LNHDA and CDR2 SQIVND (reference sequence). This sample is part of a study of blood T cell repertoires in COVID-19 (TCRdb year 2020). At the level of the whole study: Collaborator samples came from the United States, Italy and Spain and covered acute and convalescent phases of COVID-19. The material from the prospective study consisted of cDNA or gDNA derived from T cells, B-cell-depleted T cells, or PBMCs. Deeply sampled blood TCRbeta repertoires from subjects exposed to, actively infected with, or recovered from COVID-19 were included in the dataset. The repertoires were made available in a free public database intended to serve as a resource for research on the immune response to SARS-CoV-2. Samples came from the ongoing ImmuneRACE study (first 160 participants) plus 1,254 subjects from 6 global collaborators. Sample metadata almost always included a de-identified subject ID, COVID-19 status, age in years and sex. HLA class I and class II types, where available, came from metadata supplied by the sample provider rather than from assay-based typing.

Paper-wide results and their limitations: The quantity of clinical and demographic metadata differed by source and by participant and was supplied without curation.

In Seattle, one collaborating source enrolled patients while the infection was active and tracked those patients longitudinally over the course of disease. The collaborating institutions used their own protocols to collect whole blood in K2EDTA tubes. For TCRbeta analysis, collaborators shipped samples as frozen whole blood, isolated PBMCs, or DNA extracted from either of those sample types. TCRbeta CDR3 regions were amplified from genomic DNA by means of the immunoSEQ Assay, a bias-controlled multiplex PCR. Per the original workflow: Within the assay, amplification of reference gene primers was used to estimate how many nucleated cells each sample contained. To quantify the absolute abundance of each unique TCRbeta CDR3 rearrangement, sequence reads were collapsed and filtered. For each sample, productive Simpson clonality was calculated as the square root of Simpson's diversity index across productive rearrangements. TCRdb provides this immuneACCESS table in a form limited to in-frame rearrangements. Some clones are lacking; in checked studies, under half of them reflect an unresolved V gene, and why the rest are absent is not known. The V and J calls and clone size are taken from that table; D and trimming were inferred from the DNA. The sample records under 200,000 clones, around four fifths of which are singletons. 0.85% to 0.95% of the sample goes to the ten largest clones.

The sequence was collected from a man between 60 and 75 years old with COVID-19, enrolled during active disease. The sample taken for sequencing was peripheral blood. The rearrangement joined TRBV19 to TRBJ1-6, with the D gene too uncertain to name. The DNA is TGTGCCAGTAGTAAAATAGATACCGGTAATTCACCCCTCCACTTT. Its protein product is CASSKIDTGNSPLHF.